The clone carrying this T cell receptor (beta chain) was counted many times. The antigen is undetermined. This sample was taken from a study of Graves' ophthalmopathy and Graves' hyperthyroidism. The authors amplified TCR beta CDR3 regions from RNA transcripts. A first-round RT-PCR used HTBI primers, followed by a second-round multiplex PCR. Via MiXCR, TCRdb re-called the multiplex PCR reads, giving one row per CDR3 protein. The data show about 400,000 distinct CDR3 sequences, with roughly 21% seen just once and approximately 3.2% held by the top ten. This CDR3 spans 16 amino acids. V dropped 5 bases and J dropped 1 base, with 14 bases sitting between them. Germline CDR1 LGHDT, CDR2 YNNKEL (reference sequence). Diagnosis used clinical symptoms, serum thyroxine, TRAb, thyroid ultrasound and orbital computed tomography. The authors used Ficoll-Paque density gradient centrifugation to separate PBMCs. The input was approximately 10 ml of fresh peripheral blood.

The study, taken as a whole, reports: Ophthalmopathy progression prediction by the model yielded a sensitivity of about 71% and a specificity of roughly 72%. Most expanded thyroid clonotypes above 0.001 frequency also appeared in blood.

Sequenced: peripheral blood. This sequence originates from a woman between 18 and 29 years old with stable Graves' hyperthyroidism. The gene calls are TRBV3-1 and TRBJ2-2; tentative D call: TRBD1 (5 bases). CDR3 nucleotides: TGTGCCAGCAGCGAACTTCAGGGTAGGAACACCGGGGAGCTGTTTTTT. As protein: CASSELQGRNTGELFF.